This T cell receptor beta chain comes out of a study of PD-1 blockade in classical Hodgkin lymphoma. The sample's time point: cycle 4 day 1 (C4D1), after more than five weeks of nivolumab. Each patient experienced a relapse that followed autologous stem cell transplantation, and brentuximab vedotin exposure varied. Best responses were complete response, partial response or progressive disease. The repertoire was sequenced with immunoSEQ multiplex PCR; TCRdb's copy has only in-frame clones and lacks some. Altogether some 95,000 clones are present, approximately 90% being singletons, with the ten largest covering approximately 2.9%. Per the germline V gene, CDR1 is MNHEY and CDR2 is SVGAGI. This CDR3 spans 13 amino acids. V gave up 5 bases and J gave up 1 base, with 8 bases separating them. Concerning this clone itself: Antigen unknown.

Study-level points and caveats: Reports described newly diagnosed patients as having lower baseline TCR diversity than healthy donors. The drivers behind the repertoire differences, possibly disease activity or prior therapy, remain undefined. Compared with baseline, CD4+ but not CD8+ TCR diversity had risen significantly by C4D1.

This clonotype originated in a human donor with classical Hodgkin lymphoma. This sample comprised peripheral blood mononuclear cells (PBMCs), obtained before the fourth cycle of nivolumab. The chain uses TRBV6-5 and TRBJ1-1; no firm D call. The CDR3 protein is CASSVDENTEAFF. CDR3 nucleotide sequence: TGTGCCAGCAGTGTAGACGAGAACACTGAAGCTTTCTTT.